One sample yielded the 20 T cell receptor beta chains listed below, sequenced in a study of cytomegalovirus exposure and HLA in healthy donors (dated by TCRdb to 2017 to 2019). The library was built by means of the immunoSEQ multiplex PCR assay. TCRdb holds this immuneACCESS table with in-frame rearrangements only. Some clones are missing; in checked studies, unresolved V genes explain under half, and the rest has no known cause. Present in this sample are roughly 330,000 clones, roughly nine tenths of which were seen just once. Roughly 1.2% of the sample is held by the ten biggest clonotypes. The specimen sequenced was PBMCs. The source of these receptors is a young woman in good health and CMV-seropositive.

The CDR3 DNA follows: TGTGCCAGCAGTTATGGGGGGGGGTCCTACAATGAGCAGTTCTTC. Its protein product is CASSYGGGSYNEQFF. V is TRBV6-5 and J is TRBJ2-1; TRBD2 aligns across 7 bases. This CDR3 is built from 15 residues. V was pared by 3 bases and J by 1 base, with 3 bases of the junction left unmatched. The germline V gene encodes CDR1 MNHEY and CDR2 SVGAGI.

Only one count was recorded for this clone. The chain couples TRBV10-3 to TRBJ1-2; D remains unclear. CDR1 ENHRY and CDR2 SYGVKD come from the germline V gene. CDR3 length equals 14 residues. V was cut by 5 bases and J by 4 bases, with 14 bases left in between. The CDR3 sequence is CAISKLDVGYGYTF. CDR3 coding DNA: TGTGCCATCAGTAAGTTGGACGTAGGCTATGGCTACACCTTC.

J is TRBJ2-7 and V is TRBV4-2; 7 bases match TRBD2. The CDR3 totals 17 residues. CDR1 is LGHNA and CDR2 is YNFKEQ in the germline V gene. V lost 1 base and J lost 2; bases outside the gene matches: 11. CDR3 region: CASSQGVGGGPPYEQYF. CDR3 bases: TGTGCCAGCAGCCAAGGCGTGGGCGGGGGACCCCCCTACGAGCAGTACTTC.

The J gene is TRBJ2-2, the V gene TRBV29-1; no clear D gene. This CDR3 spans 14 amino acids. The germline V gene encodes CDR1 SQVTM and CDR2 ANQGSEA. Trimming took 0 bases from V and 4 from J, leaving 9 bases between them. CDR3 coding DNA: TGCAGCGTTGAAGACAGACACTCCACCGGGGAGCTGTTTTTT. Translating it yields CSVEDRHSTGELFF.

This clone occurred once. This chain joins TRBV7-4 and TRBJ2-7, with D hard to call. Germline V gene sequence: CDR1 SGHVT, CDR2 SQSDAQ. CDR3 length equals 11 residues. Deletions cut 3 bases from V and 5 bases from J, with 5 bases between. The DNA of the CDR3 is TGTGCCAGCAGCTTTCCGGACGAGCAGTACTTC. It encodes CASSFPDEQYF. The complete variable domain, with remaining parts taken from reference TRBV7-4 and TRBJ2-7, reads GAGVSQSPRYKVAKRGRDVALRCDSISGHVTLYWYRQTLGQGSEVLTYSQSDAQRDKSGRPSGRFSAERPERSVSTLKIQRTEQGDSAVYLCASSFPDEQYFGPGTRLTVT.

This clone has only a few counts. This rearrangement joins TRBV5-4 to TRBJ2-2, with 7 bases aligning to TRBD2. V gave up 5 bases and J gave up 9 bases; unmatched junction bases: 13. Germline CDR1 SGHNT, CDR2 YYREEE (reference sequence). This CDR3 region has 15 residues. In DNA, the CDR3 is TGTGCCAGCAGTACGTACAATAGCGGGCAGCGGGAGCTGTTTTTT. Amino acids: CASSTYNSGQRELFF.

This clone was seen a single time. The chain couples TRBV27 to TRBJ2-1, with 7 bases that match TRBD1. The CDR3 is made up of 11 amino acids. CDR1 and CDR2 (germline): MNHEY, SMNVEV (reference sequence). With V trimmed by 7 bases and J by 9 bases, 3 bases remained unmatched. This CDR3 is CASTRDSEQFF. As DNA, the CDR3 is TGTGCCAGCACTAGGGACAGTGAGCAGTTCTTC.

The chain joins TRBV19 to TRBJ2-2; 10 bases match TRBD2. The trim removed 2 bases at V and 6 bases at J, leaving 3 bases unmatched. The germline gives CDR1 LNHDA, CDR2 SQIVND (reference sequence). CDR3 length: 15 residues. CDR3 DNA sequence: TGTGCCAGTAGTATACTAGCGGGAGCGCCCGGGGAGCTGTTTTTT. It yields the protein CASSILAGAPGELFF.

The CDR3 is CASSFRLTGTDTQYF. CDR3 DNA sequence: TGTGCCAGCAGCTTTCGACTGACGGGCACAGATACGCAGTATTTT. This chain joins TRBV7-3 and TRBJ2-3; D gene unclear. The CDR3 is made up of 15 amino acids. Germline V lookup: CDR1 SGHTA, CDR2 FQGTGA. V lost 3 bases and J 1 base, leaving 11 bases between the germline ends.

The chain links TRBV4-3 to TRBJ1-4; D is undetermined. The V end was cut by 0 bases, the J end by 7 bases, with 15 bases between. Germline V gene lookup returns CDR1 LGHNA and CDR2 YSLEER. This CDR3 is 16 amino acids long. In nucleotides, the CDR3 is TGCGCCAGCAGCCAAGAAGGGTTGAGGGTGGGTGAAAAACTGTTTTTT. The encoded protein is CASSQEGLRVGEKLFF.

The chain carries TRBV7-8 and TRBJ1-2; D remains unclear. V lost 4 bases and J 4 bases, leaving 13 bases between the germline ends. CDR1 and CDR2 from the germline V gene are SGHVS and FQNEAQ. There are 14 residues in the CDR3. Written as DNA, the CDR3 is TGTGCCAGCAGCTCCCGCCCGGGCTTCTATGGCTACACCTTC. It specifies CASSSRPGFYGYTF. The full variable domain, its missing parts supplied by reference TRBV7-8 and TRBJ1-2, is GAGVSQSPRYKVAKRGQDVALRCDPISGHVSLFWYQQALGQGPEFLTYFQNEAQLDKSGLPSDRFFAERPEGSVSTLKIQRTQQEDSAVYLCASSSRPGFYGYTFGSGTRLTVV.

The CDR3 nucleotides are TGCGCCAGCAGCCCGCTGACCGGGGAGCTGTTTTTT. As protein: CASSPLTGELFF. The J gene is TRBJ2-2, the V gene TRBV4-3, with D uncertain. The CDR3 has 12 residues. The V end was cut by 4 bases, the J end by 5 bases, with 5 bases between. Germline CDR1 is LGHNA and CDR2 is YSLEER.

The gene calls are TRBV15 and TRBJ1-4; D is undetermined. There are 15 residues in the CDR3. The germline V and J ends were trimmed by 5 bases and 1 base, with 11 bases remaining between them. Germline lookup yields CDR1 LNHNV and CDR2 YYDKDF (reference sequence). This CDR3 is CATSGRRLTNEKLFF. The DNA of the CDR3 is TGTGCCACCAGCGGCAGGCGATTAACTAATGAAAAACTGTTTTTT.

This chain connects TRBV6-5 to TRBJ2-7, with 11 nucleotides matching TRBD2. V gave up 7 bases and J gave up 1 base; unmatched junction bases: 3. Germline V gene data show CDR1 as MNHEY and CDR2 as SVGAGI. The CDR3 runs to 14 residues. CDR3 sequence: CASTPSGRSYEQYF. CDR3 nucleotides: TGTGCCAGCACCCCTAGCGGGAGGTCCTACGAGCAGTACTTC.

The genes are TRBV7-6 and TRBJ1-1; 10 bases are a match to TRBD1. CDR3 length equals 15 residues. Germline trimming cut 5 bases from V and 6 bases from J; bases unmatched to any gene: 9. The germline V gene encodes CDR1 SGHVS and CDR2 FNYEAQ. The CDR3: CASSEMTGGVAEAFF. The CDR3 DNA follows: TGTGCCAGCAGCGAAATGACAGGGGGCGTTGCTGAAGCTTTCTTT. The complete variable domain, with remaining parts taken from reference TRBV7-6 and TRBJ1-1, reads GAGVSQSPRYKVTKRGQDVALRCDPISGHVSLYWYRQALGQGPEFLTYFNYEAQQDKSGLPNDRFSAERPEGSISTLTIQRTEQRDSAMYRCASSEMTGGVAEAFFGQGTRLTVV.

The chain couples TRBV2 to TRBJ2-7; 11 nucleotides agree with TRBD1. Germline V gives CDR1 SNHLY, CDR2 FYNNEI. The CDR3 extends over 15 amino acids. V lost 4 bases and J lost 0; bases outside the gene matches: 2. The DNA of the CDR3 is TGTGCCAGCAGTGGGACAGGGGGCCTCTCCTACGAGCAGTACTTC. It codes for CASSGTGGLSYEQYF.

This clone was recorded only once. The chain combines TRBV6-1 with TRBJ2-5; D possibly corresponds to TRBD1 (6 bases). With 2 bases removed from V and 5 bases from J, the gap between germline ends came to 6 bases. CDR3 length: 12 residues. CDR1 is MNHNS, CDR2 SASEGT, per germline. CDR3 in DNA: TGTGCCAGCAGTGAACAGGGGGAGACCCAGTACTTC. It is translated as CASSEQGETQYF.

This chain joins TRBV5-1 and TRBJ1-4, with D maybe TRBD1 (5 bases). CDR3 length: 15 residues. Germline V gives CDR1 SGHRS, CDR2 YFSETQ. Trimming removed 0 bases at V and 7 bases at J, with 13 bases between. CDR3 loop: CASSLAAVQGEKLFF. For the CDR3, the DNA is TGCGCCAGCAGCTTGGCGGCAGTCCAGGGTGAAAAACTGTTTTTT. The full variable domain, rest sourced from reference TRBV5-1 and TRBJ1-4, is KAGVTQTPRYLIKTRGQQVTLSCSPISGHRSVSWYQQTPGQGLQFLFEYFSETQRNKGNFPGRFSGRQFSNSRSEMNVSTLELGDSALYLCASSLAAVQGEKLFFGSGTQLSVL.

The chain links TRBV7-6 to TRBJ2-3; maybe TRBD1 (5 bases). CDR1 SGHVS and CDR2 FNYEAQ come from the germline V gene. V shed 3 bases and J shed 2 bases, with 9 bases lying between them. The CDR3 totals 14 residues. The CDR3 here is CASSLIGDTDTQYF. The DNA for the CDR3 is TGTGCCAGCAGCTTGATAGGGGACACAGATACGCAGTATTTT.

V gene TRBV29-1 combines with J gene TRBJ2-1; D is perhaps TRBD2 (5 bases). Germline CDR1 and CDR2: SQVTM and ANQGSEA. The CDR3 extends over 15 amino acids. Deletions cut 6 bases from V and 0 bases from J, with 15 bases between. The CDR3 loop reads CSVPILVTSYNEQFF. The CDR3 bases are TGCAGCGTCCCCATACTAGTGACCTCCTACAATGAGCAGTTCTTC.